Reported below is one T cell receptor beta chain. The antigen is not known. Clones were sequenced by immunoSEQ multiplex PCR, and TCRdb holds only the in-frame ones, with some missing. The repertoire holds some 320,000 clones, with around four fifths as singletons. The data are from a study of Ad26.COV2.S vaccination and SARS-CoV-2 variants. CDR3 length: 13 amino acids. The germline V and J ends were trimmed by 3 bases and 1 base, with 5 bases remaining between them. Germline V lookup: CDR1 MNHEY, CDR2 SMNVEV (reference sequence). Findings and caveats of the study: Possibly, TCR breadth and depth analyses underestimated total T cell responses.

Treatment indicated: 15 to 20 received Ad26.COV2.S at low or high dose, single or two shots; five or six received placebo; per-sample allocation not given. Day 63 after the first vaccine or placebo injection was the time point for sampling. The input for sequencing was peripheral blood, taken in a trial of Ad26.COV2.S vaccine versus placebo. The receptor comes from a person between 18 and 65 years old who received the Ad26.COV2.S COVID-19 vaccine or a placebo. The chain has TRBV27 and TRBJ2-3; D gene uncertain. This CDR3 is CASSLIGTDTQYF. The CDR3 DNA is TGTGCCAGCAGTTTGATTGGCACAGATACGCAGTATTTT.